A single sample gave rise to the 20 T cell receptor beta chains below, sequenced in a study of T cell responses to AZD1222 COVID-19 vaccine. TCRdb keeps only in-frame clones here, not all; method: immunoSEQ multiplex PCR. The table has 80,000 to 100,000 clones, 88% seen once. This specimen consisted of peripheral blood, obtained on day 0 of AZD1222 vaccination. These receptor sequences come from an adult in good health.

The chain couples TRBV28 to TRBJ1-2; no clear D gene. There are 14 residues in the CDR3. Trimming shortened V by 2 bases and J by 1 base, and 8 bases separated the two germline ends. Germline assignment: CDR1 MDHEN and CDR2 SYDVKM. The CDR3 region has the DNA TGTGCCAGCAGTTTACCGGACGGTAACTATGGCTACACCTTC. Its translation: CASSLPDGNYGYTF.

The rearrangement uses TRBV5-5 and TRBJ2-7; D might be TRBD1 or TRBD2, each matching 5 bases. The CDR3 totals 15 residues. The germline V and J ends were trimmed by 4 bases and 5 bases, with 19 bases remaining between them. The germline V gene encodes CDR1 SGHKS and CDR2 YYEKEE (reference sequence). The CDR3 reads CASSADVGTAHEQYF. CDR3 nucleotides: TGTGCCAGCAGCGCCGACGTTGGGACGGCCCACGAGCAGTACTTC.

This clone has just a few counts. The chain combines TRBV9 with TRBJ2-2, with 7 bases lining up with TRBD2. J lost 7 bases, V lost 8 bases, and 8 bases had no gene match. CDR1 SGDLS and CDR2 YYNGEE come from the germline V gene. This CDR3 spans 13 amino acids. CDR3 residues: CASESGMGGELFF. In DNA, the CDR3 is TGTGCCAGTGAAAGCGGGATGGGCGGGGAGCTGTTTTTT.

In this sample, this clone turned up once. This rearrangement joins TRBV29-1 to TRBJ1-5; TRBD1 aligns across 9 bases. Trimming took 4 bases from V and 5 from J; bases not matched to a gene: 0. The length of the CDR3 is 12 residues. Germline V CDR1 and CDR2: SQVTM, ANQGSEA. As DNA, the CDR3 is TGCAGCGTTGGGACAGGGGATCAGCCCCAGCATTTT. Protein: CSVGTGDQPQHF.

The chain has TRBV28 and TRBJ1-5; the match to TRBD1 covers 7 bases. V was pared by 9 bases and J by 4 bases, with 15 bases of the junction left unmatched. The CDR3 covers 16 residues. The V gene's germline CDR1 is MDHEN and CDR2 SYDVKM. The chain's CDR3 is CASLSLRDSLNQPQHF. The CDR3 DNA follows: TGTGCCAGTCTATCTCTCCGGGACAGCCTTAATCAGCCCCAGCATTTT. Complete variable domain (other parts from reference TRBV28 and TRBJ1-5): DVKVTQSSRYLVKRTGEKVFLECVQDMDHENMFWYRQDPGLGLRLIYFSYDVKMKEKGDIPEGYSVSREKKERFSLILESASTNQTSMYLCASLSLRDSLNQPQHFGDGTRLSIL.

V gene TRBV3-1 (or the pseudogene TRBV3-2) combines with J gene TRBJ1-5; D might be TRBD1 (5 bases). V was shortened by 0 bases and J by 12 bases, with 15 bases between the two germline ends. Germline CDR1 LGHDT, CDR2 YNNKEL (reference sequence). CDR3 length equals 14 residues. The CDR3 region has the DNA TGTGCCAGCAGCCAAGATTCCTCGGGACTGATCCAGCATTTT. This translates into CASSQDSSGLIQHF.

The chain carries TRBV24-1 and TRBJ2-5, with 12 positions matching TRBD1. The J segment lost 4 bases and the V segment lost 4 bases, leaving 6 bases of the junction unmatched. Per germline, CDR1 KGHDR and CDR2 SFDVKD. The CDR3 contains 16 residues. CDR3 in DNA: TGTGCCACCAGTGACCCCGGGACAGGGGGCTTAGAGACCCAGTACTTC. Amino acid sequence: CATSDPGTGGLETQYF.

The chain combines TRBV19 with TRBJ2-3; the match to TRBD2 covers 10 bases. This CDR3 region has 16 residues. In germline, CDR1 is LNHDA, CDR2 SQIVND (reference sequence). V lost 4 bases, J lost 3 bases, and 7 bases stayed unmatched. The CDR3 spells CASSRSGLAETDTQYF. The DNA for the CDR3 is TGTGCCAGTAGTAGGAGCGGACTAGCGGAGACAGATACGCAGTATTTT.

The genes are TRBV20-1 and TRBJ1-5; tentative D call: TRBD1 (5 bases). From germline, CDR1 is DFQATT and CDR2 SNEGSKA (reference sequence). Trimming left V 3 bases short and J 3 bases short, with 9 bases between. The CDR3 consists of 13 residues. CDR3 region: CSASQGSNQPQHF. The CDR3 DNA sequence: TGCAGTGCTAGTCAGGGTTCCAATCAGCCCCAGCATTTT.

In DNA form, the CDR3 reads TGTGCCAGCAGTTCCCTAGCGCGATACAATGAGCAGTTCTTC. This sequence encodes CASSSLARYNEQFF. The chain couples TRBV6-6 to TRBJ2-1, with a possible D match to TRBD2 (6 bases). Germline CDR1 reads MNHNY; CDR2 reads SVGAGI (reference sequence). Trimming removed 4 bases from V and 4 bases from J, with 11 bases in between. The CDR3 covers 14 residues.

The table lists this clone with a few counts. V gene TRBV7-2 combines with J gene TRBJ1-6; no reliable D call. Germline V gene lookup returns CDR1 SGHTA and CDR2 FQGNSA. The CDR3 is 14 residues long. V lost 2 bases and J lost 7, with 9 bases in between. CDR3 DNA sequence: TGTGCCAGCAGCTTATTTGGCGTAAATTCACCCCTCCACTTT. Its protein product is CASSLFGVNSPLHF.

J is TRBJ2-7 and V is TRBV18; 9 positions agree with TRBD2. Unmatched junction bases numbered 6, after V lost 3 bases and J lost 3 bases. Per germline, CDR1 KGHSH and CDR2 LQKENI. This CDR3 has 15 residues. The CDR3 is CASSPSGTSLYEQYF. For the CDR3, the DNA is TGTGCCAGCTCACCCTCCGGGACTAGCCTCTACGAGCAGTACTTC.

A single count supports this clone. This sequence joins TRBV6-1 and TRBJ2-1; weak D call: TRBD2 (6 bases). Germline lookup yields CDR1 MNHNS and CDR2 SASEGT. The CDR3 contains 17 residues. The V end was cut by 1 base, the J end by 5 bases, with 18 bases between. CDR3 residues: CASSEEMVAVTNNEQFF. The DNA for the CDR3 is TGTGCCAGCAGTGAAGAAATGGTAGCGGTAACGAACAATGAGCAGTTCTTC.

The CDR3, as DNA: TGTGCCAGCAGTCCAGCCCCGGGGGGCGCGGGTGAAGCTTTCTTT. It specifies CASSPAPGGAGEAFF. V and J are TRBV28 and TRBJ1-1; D is perhaps TRBD1 (6 bases). Trimming cost V 5 bases and J 7 bases, with 20 bases left between them. Germline CDR1 is MDHEN and CDR2 is SYDVKM. This CDR3 spans 15 amino acids.

The chain uses TRBV10-1 and TRBJ2-7, with D perhaps TRBD2 (5 bases). This CDR3 is built from 18 residues. CDR1 and CDR2 (germline): WNHNN, SYGVQD (reference sequence). V dropped 1 base and J dropped 0 bases, with 19 bases sitting between them. CDR3 in DNA: TGCGCCAGCAGTGAGTGGGAGATAAAGGGATCGAGCTCCTACGAGCAGTACTTC. Amino acids: CASSEWEIKGSSSYEQYF.

This chain links TRBV28 with TRBJ1-1; D gene ambiguous. V lost 8 bases to trimming and J lost 3 bases, with 10 bases between them. Germline loops: CDR1 MDHEN, CDR2 SYDVKM. CDR3 size: 12 residues. The DNA for the CDR3 is TGTGCCAGCTTAGGGTCGTACACTGAAGCTTTCTTT. This gives the protein CASLGSYTEAFF.

The CDR3 sequence is CASSEELAGVYNEQFF. DNA for the CDR3: TGTGCCAGCAGTGAAGAACTAGCGGGAGTATACAATGAGCAGTTCTTC. The chain recombines TRBV2 with TRBJ2-1; 11 positions match TRBD2. CDR3 length equals 16 residues. After removal of 1 base from V and 4 bases from J, the junction contained 3 bases not matched to a gene. Germline CDR1 and CDR2: SNHLY and FYNNEI.

The gene calls are TRBV6-6 and TRBJ2-7; D is possibly TRBD2 (5 bases). Between the trimmed V and J ends, which lost 6 bases and 4 bases, there was a span of 16 bases. CDR1 and CDR2 (germline): MNHNY, SVGAGI (reference sequence). This CDR3 has 14 residues. Written as DNA, the CDR3 is TGTGCCAGCAGCCTCAGAGAGGGCGGGTACGAGCAGTACTTC. This gives the protein CASSLREGGYEQYF.

The rearrangement uses TRBV28 and TRBJ1-1; 10 nucleotides match TRBD1. V gave up 6 bases and J gave up 5 bases; unmatched junction bases: 6. The CDR3 is 14 residues long. The germline CDR1 and CDR2 sequences are MDHEN and SYDVKM. The CDR3 nucleotides are TGTGCCAGCAGGCCTGACAGGGGGCCAACTGAAGCTTTCTTT. Protein sequence: CASRPDRGPTEAFF.

This chain uses TRBV27 with TRBJ2-1, with 7 bases identical to TRBD1. V shed 10 bases and J 0 bases; nucleotides not matched to a gene: 15. The CDR3 contains 17 residues. The V gene's germline CDR1 is MNHEY and CDR2 SMNVEV (reference sequence). The CDR3 nucleotides are TGTGCCACTAACCGGGACAGTGTTAGGAGCTCCTACAATGAGCAGTTCTTC. Amino acid sequence: CATNRDSVRSSYNEQFF.